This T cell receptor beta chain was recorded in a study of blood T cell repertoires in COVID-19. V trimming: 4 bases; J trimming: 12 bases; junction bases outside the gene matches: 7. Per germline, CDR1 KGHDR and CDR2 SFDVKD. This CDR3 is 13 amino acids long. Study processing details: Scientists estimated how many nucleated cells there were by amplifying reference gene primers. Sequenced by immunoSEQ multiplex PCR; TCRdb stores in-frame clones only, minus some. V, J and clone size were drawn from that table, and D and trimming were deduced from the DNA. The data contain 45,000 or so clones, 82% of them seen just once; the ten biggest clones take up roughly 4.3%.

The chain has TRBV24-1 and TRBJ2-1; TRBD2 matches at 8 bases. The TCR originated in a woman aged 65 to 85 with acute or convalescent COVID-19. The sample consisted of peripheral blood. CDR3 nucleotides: TGTGCCACCAGTGACCCCGGGACTAGTGGGCAGTTCTTC. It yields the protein CATSDPGTSGQFF.